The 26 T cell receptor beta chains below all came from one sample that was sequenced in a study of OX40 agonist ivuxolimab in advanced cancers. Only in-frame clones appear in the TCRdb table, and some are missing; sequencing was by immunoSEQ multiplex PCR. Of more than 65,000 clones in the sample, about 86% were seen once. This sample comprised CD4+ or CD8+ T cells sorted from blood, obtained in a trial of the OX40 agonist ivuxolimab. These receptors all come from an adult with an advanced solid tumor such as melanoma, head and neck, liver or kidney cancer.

CDR3 region: CASSPLMVADSSDRFF. The CDR3 nucleotides are TGTGCCAGCTCACCGCTTATGGTAGCGGACTCCTCTGACCGGTTCTTC. This rearrangement joins TRBV18 to TRBJ2-1, with D perhaps matching TRBD2 (6 bases). The CDR3 loop spans 16 amino acids. The germline V and J ends were trimmed by 3 bases and 15 bases, with 27 bases remaining between them. The germline V gene encodes CDR1 KGHSH and CDR2 LQKENI. The full variable domain, in which reference TRBV18 and TRBJ2-1 provide the parts outside the CDR3, is NAGVMQNPRHLVRRRGQEARLRCSPMKGHSHVYWYRQLPEEGLKFMVYLQKENIIDESGMPKERFSAEFPKEGPSILRIQQVVRGDSAAYFCASSPLMVADSSDRFFGPGTRLTVL.

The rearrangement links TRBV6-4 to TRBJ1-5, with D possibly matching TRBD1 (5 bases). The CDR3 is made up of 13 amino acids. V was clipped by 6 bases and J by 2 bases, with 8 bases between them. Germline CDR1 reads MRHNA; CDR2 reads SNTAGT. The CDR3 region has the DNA TGTGCCAGCAGCCCGACAGGCAATCAGCCCCAGCATTTT. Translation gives CASSPTGNQPQHF.

CDR3 sequence (DNA): TGTGCCAGCAGCTGGCGTCTTTTTGCGGGACAGCTTACCTACGAGCAGTACTTC. It is translated as CASSWRLFAGQLTYEQYF. The V call is TRBV11-3, the J call TRBJ2-7; weak D call: TRBD1 (7 bases). V lost 4 bases and J lost 2, with 24 bases in between. Germline V lookup: CDR1 SGHNT, CDR2 YENEEA. The CDR3 covers 18 residues.

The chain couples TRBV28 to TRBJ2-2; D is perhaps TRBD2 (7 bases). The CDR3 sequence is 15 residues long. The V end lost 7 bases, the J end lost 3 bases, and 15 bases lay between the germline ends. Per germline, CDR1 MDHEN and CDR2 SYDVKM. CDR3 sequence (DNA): TGTGCCAGCATGACCAGGGGAGGGTACACCGGGGAGCTGTTTTTT. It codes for CASMTRGGYTGELFF.

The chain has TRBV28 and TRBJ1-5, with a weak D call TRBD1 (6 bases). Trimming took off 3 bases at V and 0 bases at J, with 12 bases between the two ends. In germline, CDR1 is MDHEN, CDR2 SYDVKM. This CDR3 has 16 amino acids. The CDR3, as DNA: TGTGCCAGCAGTTTTCAGGGGAAGTATAGCAATCAGCCCCAGCATTTT. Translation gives CASSFQGKYSNQPQHF.

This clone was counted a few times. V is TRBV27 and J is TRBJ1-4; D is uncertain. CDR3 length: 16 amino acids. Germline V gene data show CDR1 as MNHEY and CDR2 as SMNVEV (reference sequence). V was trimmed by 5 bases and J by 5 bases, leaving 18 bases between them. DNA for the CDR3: TGTGCCAGCAGTCCGACGGGAGTCGGAAGGAATGAAAAACTGTTTTTT. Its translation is CASSPTGVGRNEKLFF.

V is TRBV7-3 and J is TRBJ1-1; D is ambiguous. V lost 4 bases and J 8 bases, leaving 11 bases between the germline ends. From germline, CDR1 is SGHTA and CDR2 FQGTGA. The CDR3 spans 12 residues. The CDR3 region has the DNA TGTGCCAGCAGCTCCCCCTTGGGAGAAGCTTTCTTT. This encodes CASSSPLGEAFF.

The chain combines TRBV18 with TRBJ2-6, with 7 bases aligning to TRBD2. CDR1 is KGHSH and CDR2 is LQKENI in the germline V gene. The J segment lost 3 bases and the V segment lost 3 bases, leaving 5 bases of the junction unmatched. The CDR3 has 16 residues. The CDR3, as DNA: TGTGCCAGCTCACCGATGGGGGGGAGTGGGGCCAACGTCCTGACTTTC. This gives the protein CASSPMGGSGANVLTF.

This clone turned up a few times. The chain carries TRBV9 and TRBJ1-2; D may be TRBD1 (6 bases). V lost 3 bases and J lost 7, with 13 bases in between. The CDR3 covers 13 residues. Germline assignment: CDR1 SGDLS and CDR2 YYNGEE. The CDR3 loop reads CASSAGGRVGYTF. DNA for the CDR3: TGTGCCAGCAGCGCCGGGGGCAGGGTTGGCTACACCTTC.

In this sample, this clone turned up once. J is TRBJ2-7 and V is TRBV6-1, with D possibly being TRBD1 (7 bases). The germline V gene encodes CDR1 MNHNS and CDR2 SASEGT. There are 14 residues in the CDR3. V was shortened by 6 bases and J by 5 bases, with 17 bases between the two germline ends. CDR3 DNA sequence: TGTGCCAGCAGGGAATACAGGGGCGGGAACGAGCAGTACTTC. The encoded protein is CASREYRGGNEQYF.

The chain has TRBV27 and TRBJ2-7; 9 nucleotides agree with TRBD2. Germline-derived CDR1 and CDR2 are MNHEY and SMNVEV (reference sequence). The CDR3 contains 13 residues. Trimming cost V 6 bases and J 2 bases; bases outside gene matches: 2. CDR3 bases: TGTGCCAGCAGGGCTAGCGGGACCTACGAGCAGTACTTC. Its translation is CASRASGTYEQYF.

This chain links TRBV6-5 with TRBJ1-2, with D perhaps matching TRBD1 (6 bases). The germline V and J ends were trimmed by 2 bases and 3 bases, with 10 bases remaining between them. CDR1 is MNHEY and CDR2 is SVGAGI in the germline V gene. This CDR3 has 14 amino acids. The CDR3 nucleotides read TGTGCCAGCAGTTACGGGGGGCCCGACTATGGCTACACCTTC. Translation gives CASSYGGPDYGYTF.

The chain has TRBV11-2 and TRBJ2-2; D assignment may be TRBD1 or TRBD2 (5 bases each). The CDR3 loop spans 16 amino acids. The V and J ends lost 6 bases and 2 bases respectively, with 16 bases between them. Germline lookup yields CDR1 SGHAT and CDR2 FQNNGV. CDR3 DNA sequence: TGTGCCAGCAGAACCCTGAGGGGCGGAAACACCGGGGAGCTGTTTTTT. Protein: CASRTLRGGNTGELFF. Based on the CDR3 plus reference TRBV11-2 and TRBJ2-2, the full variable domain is EAGVAQSPRYKIIEKRQSVAFWCNPISGHATLYWYQQILGQGPKLLIQFQNNGVVDDSQLPKDRFSAERLKGVDSTLKIQPAKLEDSAVYLCASRTLRGGNTGELFFGEGSRLTVL.

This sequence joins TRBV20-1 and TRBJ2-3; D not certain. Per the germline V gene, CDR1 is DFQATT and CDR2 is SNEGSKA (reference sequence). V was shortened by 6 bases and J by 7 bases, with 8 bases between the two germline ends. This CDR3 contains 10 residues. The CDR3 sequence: CSALSNTQYF. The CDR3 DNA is TGCAGTGCCTTAAGTAATACGCAGTATTTT.

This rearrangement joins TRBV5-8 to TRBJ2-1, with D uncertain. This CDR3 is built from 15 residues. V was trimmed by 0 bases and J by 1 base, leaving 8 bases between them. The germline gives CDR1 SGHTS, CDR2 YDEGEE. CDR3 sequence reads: CASSLGLSSYNEQFF. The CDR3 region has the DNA TGTGCCAGCAGCTTGGGGCTGTCTTCCTACAATGAGCAGTTCTTC.

DNA for the CDR3: TGTGCCAGTAGTATAGCCGGGGCCGGACAGCCCCAGCATTTT. It codes for CASSIAGAGQPQHF. The gene calls are TRBV19 and TRBJ1-5, with a possible D match to TRBD1 (5 bases). The CDR3 extends over 14 amino acids. The germline V gene has CDR1 LNHDA and CDR2 SQIVND (reference sequence). Trimming pared 1 base from V and 7 bases from J, leaving 11 bases between.

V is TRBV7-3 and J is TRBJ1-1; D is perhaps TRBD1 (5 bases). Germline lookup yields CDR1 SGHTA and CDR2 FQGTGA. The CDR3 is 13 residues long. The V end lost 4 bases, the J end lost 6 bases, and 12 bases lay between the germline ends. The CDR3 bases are TGTGCCAGCAGCTCCACGAGGGGATCTGAAGCTTTCTTT. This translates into CASSSTRGSEAFF.

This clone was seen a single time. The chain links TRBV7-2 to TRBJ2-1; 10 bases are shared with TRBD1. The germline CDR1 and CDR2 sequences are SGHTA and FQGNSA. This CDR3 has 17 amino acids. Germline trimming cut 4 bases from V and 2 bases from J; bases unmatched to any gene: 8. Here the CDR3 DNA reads TGTGCCAGCAGCTCACAAGCCGGGACAGGGGCCTACAATGAGCAGTTCTTC. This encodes CASSSQAGTGAYNEQFF.

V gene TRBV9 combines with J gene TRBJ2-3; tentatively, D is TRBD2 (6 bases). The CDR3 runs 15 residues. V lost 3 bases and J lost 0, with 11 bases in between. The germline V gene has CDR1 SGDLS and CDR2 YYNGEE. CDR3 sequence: CASSALGGSTDTQYF. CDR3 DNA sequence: TGTGCCAGCAGCGCTTTGGGGGGTAGCACAGATACGCAGTATTTT.

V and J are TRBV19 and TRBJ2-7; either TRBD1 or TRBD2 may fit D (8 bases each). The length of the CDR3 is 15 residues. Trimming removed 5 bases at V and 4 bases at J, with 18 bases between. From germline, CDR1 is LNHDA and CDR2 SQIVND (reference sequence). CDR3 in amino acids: CASSRGGDRGYEQYF. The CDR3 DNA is TGTGCCAGTAGTCGGGGGGGAGACAGGGGATACGAGCAGTACTTC.

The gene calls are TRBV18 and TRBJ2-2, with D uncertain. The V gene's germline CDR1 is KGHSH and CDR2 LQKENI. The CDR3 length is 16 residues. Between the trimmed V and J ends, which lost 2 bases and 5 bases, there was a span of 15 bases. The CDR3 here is CASSPNKGSTTGELFF. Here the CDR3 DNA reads TGTGCCAGCTCACCAAACAAGGGCAGCACGACCGGGGAGCTGTTTTTT.

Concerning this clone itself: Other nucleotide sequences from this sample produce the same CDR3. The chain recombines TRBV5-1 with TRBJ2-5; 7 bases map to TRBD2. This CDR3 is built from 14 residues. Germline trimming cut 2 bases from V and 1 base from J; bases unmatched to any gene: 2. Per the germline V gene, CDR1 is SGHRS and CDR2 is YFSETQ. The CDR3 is CASSFGTTQETQYF. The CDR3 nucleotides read TGCGCCAGCAGCTTCGGGACTACCCAAGAGACCCAGTACTTC.

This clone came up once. The CDR3 loop is CASSVGGRGEQYF. Written as DNA, the CDR3 is TGTGCCAGCAGCGTTGGGGGAAGGGGGGAGCAGTACTTC. The chain couples TRBV9 to TRBJ2-7, with D possibly matching TRBD1 (6 bases). The CDR3 is 13 amino acids. Trimming cost V 2 bases and J 7 bases, with 13 bases left between them. Germline lookup yields CDR1 SGDLS and CDR2 YYNGEE.

CDR3 amino acids: CASSLANSPLHF. The CDR3 DNA reads as TGTGCCAGCAGCTTGGCCAATTCACCCCTCCACTTT. The chain combines TRBV5-6 with TRBJ1-6, with no clear D. The CDR3 spans 12 residues. Trimming removed 0 bases at V and 7 bases at J, with 2 bases between. Germline V gene lookup returns CDR1 SGHDT and CDR2 YYEEEE.

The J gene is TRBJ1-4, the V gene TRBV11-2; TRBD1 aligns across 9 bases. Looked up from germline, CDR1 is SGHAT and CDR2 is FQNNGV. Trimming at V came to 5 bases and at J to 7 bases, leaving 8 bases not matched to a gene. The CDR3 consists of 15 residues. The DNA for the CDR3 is TGTGCCAGCAGCCCCGGGACAGGGAGGAGTGAAAAACTGTTTTTT. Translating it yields CASSPGTGRSEKLFF.

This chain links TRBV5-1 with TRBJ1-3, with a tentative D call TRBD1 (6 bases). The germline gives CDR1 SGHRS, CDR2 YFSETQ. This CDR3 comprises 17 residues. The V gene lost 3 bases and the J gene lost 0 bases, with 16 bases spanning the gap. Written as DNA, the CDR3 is TGCGCCAGCAGCTACGTTGGGGGGACATTCTCTGGAAACACCATATATTTT. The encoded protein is CASSYVGGTFSGNTIYF.